This T cell receptor beta chain was found in a study of shared T cell receptors in the human thymus. This clone was found once. J lost 0 bases, V lost 5 bases, and 16 bases had no gene match. The CDR3 runs to 18 residues. CDR1 and CDR2 (germline): SGHDN, FVKESK. Only in-frame clones appear in the TCRdb table, and some are missing; sequencing was by immunoSEQ multiplex PCR. The repertoire holds 500,000 to 850,000 clones, with around 87% as singletons. The sample also formed part of further work on human thymus T cells.

The V and J genes are TRBV14 and TRBJ2-7; 7 bases agree with TRBD1. This clonotype originated in a boy less than two years old with a congenital heart defect. Specimen: thymocytes. The CDR3 coding sequence is TGTGCCAGCAGCTCCCGGGACAGTGATACCCTTAGCTCCTACGAGCAGTACTTC. Translating it yields CASSSRDSDTLSSYEQYF.